The rows below give T cell receptor beta chains drawn from one sample of a study of T cell changes during pregnancy in multiple sclerosis. Repertoires were generated with immunoSEQ multiplex PCR, while TCRdb's copy carries only in-frame clones and drops some. The table records about 66,000 clones, 90% to 95% of them present only once. The sequencing used CD8+ T cells from peripheral blood mononuclear cells, collected before pregnancy. These receptors came from a female donor with multiple sclerosis, enrolled in a pregnancy study. CDR3s include the opening cysteine and the closing phenylalanine or tryptophan. A D gene is named only where the DNA matches it firmly. Size is stated for part of the rows, as once, few or many counts, or as a class when the clone is expanded.

size	D	V	J	CDR3	DNA
.	TRBD2	TRBV2	TRBJ2-7	CATPRLGTSGANYEQYF	TGTGCCACCCCGCGGCTAGGGACTAGCGGAGCGAACTACGAGCAGTACTTC
.	.	TRBV2	TRBJ2-7	CASSNSLNSYEQYF	TGTGCCAGCAGTAACAGCTTGAATTCCTACGAGCAGTACTTC
.	.	TRBV5-4	TRBJ1-5	CASSLDRMRADSNQPQHF	TGTGCCAGCAGCTTGGACCGCATGAGGGCGGATAGCAATCAGCCCCAGCATTTT
once	TRBD1	TRBV9	TRBJ1-3	CASSVNPPGTEGNTIYF	TGTGCCAGCAGCGTAAACCCACCCGGGACAGAGGGAAACACCATATATTTT
.	.	TRBV5-4	TRBJ2-5	CASSFGGILPQEETQYF	TGTGCCAGCAGCTTCGGCGGCATCCTCCCTCAAGAGGAGACCCAGTACTTC
.	.	TRBV6-1	TRBJ2-2	CASSEPYGELFF	TGTGCCAGCAGTGAACCTTATGGGGAGCTGTTTTTT
.	.	TRBV10-3	TRBJ1-1	CAIRPGQGYVTNTEAFF	TGTGCCATCAGGCCGGGACAAGGTTATGTTACGAACACTGAAGCTTTCTTT
.	.	TRBV11-2	TRBJ2-1	CATELIWGLDEQFF	TGTGCCACCGAACTGATTTGGGGGCTCGATGAGCAGTTCTTC
.	.	TRBV5-1	TRBJ2-1	CASSQGLPRGQFF	TGCGCCAGCAGCCAGGGACTCCCGAGGGGGCAGTTCTTC
.	TRBD2	TRBV25-1	TRBJ2-7	CASSGLAGGPEQYF	TGTGCCAGCAGTGGGCTAGCGGGGGGGCCGGAGCAGTACTTC
.	TRBD1	TRBV6-5	TRBJ1-4	CASSYQQGSDEKLFF	TGTGCCAGCAGTTACCAACAGGGGTCTGATGAAAAACTGTTTTTT
.	TRBD2	TRBV2	TRBJ2-1	CASKGAGGSYNEQFF	TGTGCCAGCAAAGGGGCGGGGGGCTCCTACAATGAGCAGTTCTTC
.	.	TRBV4-2	TRBJ2-7	CASSQAGTRDEQYF	TGTGCCAGCAGCCAAGCCGGGACAAGGGACGAGCAGTACTTC
.	.	TRBV29-1	TRBJ2-2	CSVEEGELFF	TGCAGCGTTGAGGAGGGGGAGCTGTTTTTT
.	.	TRBV11-1	TRBJ2-3	CASTGGASDTQYF	TGTGCCAGCACTGGGGGGGCCTCAGATACGCAGTATTTT
.	TRBD2	TRBV9	TRBJ2-5	CASSPGTSETQYF	TGTGCCAGCAGCCCCGGGACTAGCGAGACCCAGTACTTC
.	.	TRBV4-1	TRBJ1-4	CASSQVAGGEKLFF	TGCGCCAGCAGCCAGGTGGCAGGTGGGGAAAAACTGTTTTTT
.	TRBD1	TRBV5-6	TRBJ2-3	CASSEDRGYSTDTQYF	TGTGCCAGCAGCGAGGACAGGGGCTATAGCACAGATACGCAGTATTTT
.	TRBD1	TRBV29-1	TRBJ2-1	CSVEDGQGPYNEQFF	TGCAGCGTTGAAGATGGACAGGGGCCCTACAATGAGCAGTTCTTC
.	TRBD1	TRBV6-5	TRBJ1-1	CASSRLQGIEAFF	TGTGCCAGCAGTCGCCTACAGGGGATTGAAGCTTTCTTT
.	TRBD1	TRBV20-1	TRBJ2-1	CSGDRGDEQFF	TGCAGTGGCGACAGGGGCGATGAGCAGTTCTTC
.	TRBD1	TRBV7-3	TRBJ2-7	CASSPGTGSYEQYF	TGTGCCAGCAGCCCCGGGACAGGGTCCTACGAGCAGTACTTC
.	TRBD2	TRBV10-2	TRBJ2-1	CASSESQLAGDNDVEQFF	TGCGCCAGCAGTGAGTCGCAACTAGCGGGGGATAACGACGTTGAGCAGTTCTTC
once	TRBD1	TRBV19	TRBJ1-1	CASSTDRETEAFF	TGTGCCAGTAGTACGGACAGGGAAACTGAAGCTTTCTTT
.	.	TRBV5-6	TRBJ2-3	CASTLLGTDTQYF	TGTGCCAGTACATTGTTGGGCACAGATACGCAGTATTTT
.	TRBD2	TRBV4-1	TRBJ2-7	CASGGGTYEQYF	TGCGCCAGCGGGGGGGGAACCTACGAGCAGTACTTC
.	.	TRBV6-1	TRBJ2-6	CASSEWDWKISGANVLTF	TGTGCCAGCAGTGAGTGGGACTGGAAAATCTCTGGGGCCAACGTCCTGACTTTC
.	.	TRBV9	TRBJ2-1	CASSGRYNEQFF	TGTGCCAGCAGCGGGCGGTACAATGAGCAGTTCTTC
.	.	TRBV7-9	TRBJ2-7	CASSLDERQLYEQYF	TGTGCCAGCAGCTTAGATGAGAGACAGCTCTACGAGCAGTACTTC
once	TRBD1	TRBV6-1	TRBJ2-7	CASNPGTGVYEQYF	TGTGCCAGCAACCCCGGGACAGGGGTGTACGAGCAGTACTTC
.	TRBD1	TRBV29-1	TRBJ2-7	CSVPLVTPDRGHYEQYF	TGCAGCGTCCCGTTGGTGACCCCGGACAGGGGGCACTACGAGCAGTACTTC
.	.	TRBV5-6	TRBJ1-1	CASSLVRQADTEAFF	TGTGCCAGCAGCTTGGTTCGACAGGCGGACACTGAAGCTTTCTTT
.	.	TRBV5-1	TRBJ1-1	CASSFTVAVNTEAFF	TGCGCCAGCAGCTTTACAGTTGCCGTAAACACTGAAGCTTTCTTT
.	.	TRBV7-8	TRBJ2-5	CASSLVSRLETQYF	TGTGCCAGCAGCTTAGTTTCCAGGCTTGAGACCCAGTACTTC
.	.	TRBV30	TRBJ2-2	CAWRRTAGGELFF	TGTGCCTGGAGGCGGACAGCTGGGGGGGAGCTGTTTTTT
.	TRBD1	TRBV7-2	TRBJ2-5	CASSPQGQQQETQYF	TGTGCCAGCAGCCCCCAGGGACAGCAGCAAGAGACCCAGTACTTC
.	TRBD1	TRBV6-5	TRBJ1-1	CASRQGGTEAFF	TGTGCCAGCAGGCAGGGGGGCACTGAAGCTTTCTTT
.	TRBD2	TRBV13	TRBJ2-1	CASSLGLGGGNEQFF	TGTGCCAGCAGCTTAGGCCTTGGGGGGGGCAATGAGCAGTTCTTC
.	.	TRBV7-3	TRBJ2-1	CASSPRGARSSYNEQFF	TGTGCCAGCAGCCCCCGGGGGGCCAGGAGCTCCTACAATGAGCAGTTCTTC
.	.	TRBV2	TRBJ1-3	CASSVGEGGLAGNTIYF	TGTGCCAGCAGTGTAGGTGAAGGGGGTCTAGCAGGAAACACCATATATTTT
.	TRBD2	TRBV11-2	TRBJ2-1	CASSLALGRSHNEQFF	TGTGCCAGCAGCTTAGCGCTCGGGAGGTCCCACAATGAGCAGTTCTTC
.	TRBD2	TRBV5-6	TRBJ2-1	CASSSRGGRIDEQFF	TGTGCCAGCAGTTCGCGGGGGGGCCGTATCGATGAGCAGTTCTTC
.	.	TRBV7-6	TRBJ2-1	CASSDGDLHNEQFF	TGTGCCAGCAGCGACGGGGATCTACACAATGAGCAGTTCTTC
.	TRBD1	TRBV6-5	TRBJ1-5	CASSYSQGDQPQHF	TGTGCCAGCAGTTACTCACAGGGGGATCAGCCCCAGCATTTT
.	.	TRBV6-1	TRBJ1-3	CASSEWRTASSGNTIYF	TGTGCCAGCAGTGAATGGAGGACGGCCAGCTCTGGAAACACCATATATTTT
.	.	TRBV12-2	TRBJ2-5	CASRLSRLPAGLETQYF	TGTGCAAGTCGCTTGTCCCGGTTGCCGGCGGGTTTGGAGACCCAGTACTTC
.	.	TRBV7-3	TRBJ2-1	CASSPRQGSDEQFF	TGTGCCAGCAGCCCCCGGCAGGGCTCGGATGAGCAGTTCTTC
.	TRBD1	TRBV9	TRBJ2-3	CASSHPTGTVTSTDTQYF	TGTGCCAGCAGCCATCCAACGGGGACAGTGACTAGCACAGATACGCAGTATTTT
.	TRBD2	TRBV7-2	TRBJ2-7	CASSPGGSEQYF	TGTGCCAGCAGCCCGGGAGGGAGCGAGCAGTACTTC
once	.	TRBV13	TRBJ1-1	CASSLGRLLNTEAFF	TGTGCCAGCAGCTTAGGTAGACTTTTGAACACTGAAGCTTTCTTT
.	.	TRBV4-1	TRBJ2-5	CASSQDPEETQYF	TGCGCCAGCAGCCAAGATCCCGAGGAGACCCAGTACTTC
.	TRBD2	TRBV9	TRBJ2-7	CASSAGPQGGVEQYF	TGTGCCAGCAGCGCCGGTCCCCAGGGAGGGGTCGAGCAGTACTTC
.	.	TRBV11-2	TRBJ2-7	CASSHGTSYEQYF	TGTGCCAGCAGCCATGGCACCTCCTACGAGCAGTACTTC
.	TRBD1	TRBV19	TRBJ1-2	CATSPGQGYGYTF	TGTGCCACCTCCCCGGGACAGGGCTATGGCTACACCTTC